Below are 31 T cell receptor beta chains sequenced from a single sample in a study of shared clonotypes between healthy human individuals. Naive CD8 cells comprised CD45RO-negative, CCR7-positively selected cells, excluding terminally differentiated effector memory CD45RA+ cells. Clones were sequenced by immunoSEQ multiplex PCR, and TCRdb holds only the in-frame ones, with some missing. The sample shows millions of clones, 85% to 95% of them seen only once. The sample consisted of naive CD8+ T cells from PBMCs. The source of these receptors is a man aged 18 to 30 in good health. Some clones in this sample may be carry-over from other donors' samples.

The V and J genes are TRBV2 and TRBJ2-7, with TRBD2 matching over 13 bases. Germline values: CDR1 SNHLY, CDR2 FYNNEI. CDR3 size: 14 residues. With 9 bases clipped from V and 3 bases from J, the junction kept 5 bases outside the gene matches. CDR3 DNA sequence: TGTGCCAGTGGGACTAGCGGGGCAAGCTACGAGCAGTACTTC. It yields the protein CASGTSGASYEQYF. The variable domain in full, with the rest retrieved from reference TRBV2 and TRBJ2-7, is EPEVTQTPSHQVTQMGQEVILRCVPISNHLYFYWYRQILGQKVEFLVSFYNNEISEKSEIFDDQFSVERPDGSNFTLKIRSTKLEDSAMYFCASGTSGASYEQYFGPGTRLTVT.

The DNA of the CDR3 is TGTGCCAGCAGCCTTCGGACAGCCCCCGGCTACACCTTC. As protein: CASSLRTAPGYTF. The genes are TRBV7-9 and TRBJ1-2; D may be TRBD1 (6 bases). Trimming removed 5 bases from V and 8 bases from J, with 15 bases in between. The germline V gene encodes CDR1 SEHNR and CDR2 FQNEAQ (reference sequence). The CDR3 extends over 13 amino acids. The complete variable domain, with remaining parts taken from reference TRBV7-9 and TRBJ1-2, reads DTGVSQNPRHKITKRGQNVTFRCDPISEHNRLYWYRQTLGQGPEFLTYFQNEAQLEKSRLLSDRFSAERPKGSFSTLEIQRTEQGDSAMYLCASSLRTAPGYTFGSGTRLTVV.

The chain uses TRBV5-5 and TRBJ1-1; the match to TRBD1 covers 10 bases. Trimming removed 4 bases from V and 5 bases from J; junction bases left unmatched: 11. The CDR3 totals 16 residues. Germline V gene sequence: CDR1 SGHKS, CDR2 YYEKEE (reference sequence). CDR3 coding DNA: TGTGCCAGCAGCCCGGCGGGACAGGGGTTTTTTACTGAAGCTTTCTTT. Translated, it gives CASSPAGQGFFTEAFF.

This chain uses TRBV29-1 with TRBJ2-7; D gene uncertain. Trimming took 4 bases from V and 2 from J, leaving 9 bases between them. In germline, CDR1 is SQVTM, CDR2 ANQGSEA. The CDR3 is 12 amino acids. CDR3 sequence: CSVGPATYEQYF. CDR3 nucleotides: TGCAGCGTTGGACCAGCAACCTACGAGCAGTACTTC.

The chain couples TRBV6-1 to TRBJ2-3; either TRBD1 or TRBD2 may fit D (5 bases each). Trimming took off 4 bases at V and 5 bases at J, with 16 bases between the two ends. Looked up from germline, CDR1 is MNHNS and CDR2 is SASEGT. The CDR3 is 15 residues long. CDR3 sequence (DNA): TGTGCCAGCAGTGGGACGGGGCATCGAAGAGATACGCAGTATTTT. Protein: CASSGTGHRRDTQYF.

The chain employs TRBV7-9 and TRBJ2-1; D is possibly TRBD1 or TRBD2 (6 bases each). V dropped 4 bases and J dropped 6 bases, with 13 bases sitting between them. From germline, CDR1 is SEHNR and CDR2 FQNEAQ (reference sequence). The CDR3 contains 14 residues. The CDR3, as DNA: TGTGCCAGCAGCTCCCGGAGGGGGACCAATGAGCAGTTCTTC. Its protein product is CASSSRRGTNEQFF.

This clone was observed once. The chain carries TRBV27 and TRBJ1-5; D not certain. Trimming left V 6 bases short and J 5 bases short, with 17 bases between. The CDR3 has 15 amino acids. The germline CDR1 and CDR2 sequences are MNHEY and SMNVEV (reference sequence). The CDR3, as DNA: TGTGCCAGCAGACCCGGACCCCGGCAGGATCAGCCCCAGCATTTT. This encodes CASRPGPRQDQPQHF.

The chain has TRBV6-1 and TRBJ1-2, with 7 positions matching TRBD1. J gave up 6 bases and V 4 bases, and 5 bases lay outside the gene matches. This CDR3 is built from 13 residues. Germline values: CDR1 MNHNS, CDR2 SASEGT. As DNA, the CDR3 is TGTGCCAGCAGTGTGATAGGGGGCGATGGCTACACCTTC. Protein sequence: CASSVIGGDGYTF.

V is TRBV28 and J is TRBJ2-3, with TRBD1 identical over 7 bases. V dropped 6 bases and J dropped 0; count of bases not matched to a gene: 15. Germline CDR1 MDHEN, CDR2 SYDVKM. The CDR3 length is 18 residues. The CDR3, as DNA: TGTGCCAGCAGCCATCGGCCGGGACAGACATCTAGCACAGATACGCAGTATTTT. It translates to CASSHRPGQTSSTDTQYF. The full variable domain, rest sourced from reference TRBV28 and TRBJ2-3, is DVKVTQSSRYLVKRTGEKVFLECVQDMDHENMFWYRQDPGLGLRLIYFSYDVKMKEKGDIPEGYSVSREKKERFSLILESASTNQTSMYLCASSHRPGQTSSTDTQYFGPGTRLTVL.

The gene calls are TRBV9 and TRBJ2-3, with TRBD2 as a possible D gene (5 bases). This CDR3 is built from 18 residues. V lost 0 bases and J 2 bases, leaving 19 bases between the germline ends. Germline V lookup: CDR1 SGDLS, CDR2 YYNGEE. The CDR3 sequence is CASSVDSMRAPHTDTQYF. In DNA, the CDR3 is TGTGCCAGCAGCGTAGATTCTATGAGGGCCCCACACACAGATACGCAGTATTTT.

The chain joins TRBV4-1 to TRBJ1-1; 7 nucleotides agree with TRBD1. Per germline, CDR1 MGHRA and CDR2 YSYEKL. Trimming took 6 bases from V and 0 from J; bases not matched to a gene: 1. The CDR3 sequence is 13 residues long. DNA of the CDR3: TGCGCCAGCAGTGACAGGGTGAACACTGAAGCTTTCTTT. Translation gives CASSDRVNTEAFF.

The chain joins TRBV7-3 to TRBJ1-2, with a possible D match to TRBD1 (6 bases). The CDR3 has 13 residues. With 5 bases removed from V and 3 bases from J, the gap between germline ends came to 10 bases. The V gene's germline CDR1 is SGHTA and CDR2 FQGTGA. The CDR3 protein is CASSPAGDYGYTF. The CDR3 nucleotides read TGTGCCAGCAGCCCTGCAGGGGACTATGGCTACACCTTC.

The chain joins TRBV19 to TRBJ2-1; TRBD1 matches at 7 bases. Germline-derived CDR1 and CDR2 are LNHDA and SQIVND (reference sequence). This CDR3 has 16 residues. Germline trimming cut 3 bases from V and 2 bases from J; bases unmatched to any gene: 7. Here the CDR3 DNA reads TGTGCCAGTAGTATGGGGAGTCAGGGGGCCTACAATGAGCAGTTCTTC. The encoded protein is CASSMGSQGAYNEQFF.

The rearrangement links TRBV27 to TRBJ1-5, with D perhaps TRBD1 (6 bases). This CDR3 has 14 residues. Trimming cost V 2 bases and J 8 bases, with 13 bases left between them. Germline assignment: CDR1 MNHEY and CDR2 SMNVEV (reference sequence). The chain's CDR3 is CASSLNRVRKPQHF. The CDR3, as DNA: TGTGCCAGCAGTTTAAACAGGGTCAGGAAGCCCCAGCATTTT.

This chain connects TRBV7-9 to TRBJ2-3; 7 bases are a match to TRBD2. CDR3 size: 15 residues. Looked up from germline, CDR1 is SEHNR and CDR2 is FQNEAQ (reference sequence). J was trimmed by 2 bases and V by 4 bases; bases with no gene match: 6. CDR3 protein: CASSSRDYNTDTQYF. CDR3 DNA sequence: TGTGCCAGCAGCTCCCGGGACTACAACACAGATACGCAGTATTTT.

The rearrangement links TRBV28 to TRBJ2-1; unclear D gene. The CDR3 runs 10 residues. V lost 6 bases to trimming and J lost 13 bases, with 10 bases between them. Germline V CDR1 and CDR2: MDHEN, SYDVKM. CDR3 sequence reads: CASSSKGQFF. CDR3 bases: TGTGCCAGCAGCTCGAAGGGTCAGTTCTTC.

This rearrangement joins TRBV9 to TRBJ2-5; 9 positions agree with TRBD2. CDR3 size: 18 residues. Trimming removed 0 bases from V and 4 bases from J; junction bases left unmatched: 13. The germline CDR1 and CDR2 sequences are SGDLS and YYNGEE. CDR3 in DNA: TGTGCCAGCAGCGTAGAAGGCCTAGCGGGGAGAAGGGCAGAGACCCAGTACTTC. It yields the protein CASSVEGLAGRRAETQYF.

This clone was found once. This chain joins TRBV30 and TRBJ2-5, with D possibly matching TRBD1 (5 bases). The closer fit of TRBJ2-7 to the DNA end suggests the J call may be wrong. The CDR3 is 14 residues long. The V gene's germline CDR1 is GTSNPN and CDR2 SVGIG (reference sequence). CDR3 protein: CAWSVLTDPYEQYF. The CDR3 DNA is TGTGCCTGGAGTGTACTGACAGATCCCTACGAGCAGTACTTC.

CDR3 residues: CASSSDSELAKNIQYF. DNA of the CDR3: TGCGCCAGCAGTTCGGACAGCGAACTAGCCAAAAACATTCAGTACTTC. This chain uses TRBV10-2 with TRBJ2-4; a possible D gene is TRBD1 (6 bases). Germline CDR1 is WSHSY and CDR2 is SAAADI. The CDR3 runs 16 residues. Trimming removed 5 bases from V and 0 bases from J, with 14 bases in between.

The chain couples TRBV30 to TRBJ1-5, with unresolved D. The CDR3 has 14 amino acids. Trimming removed 2 bases at V and 7 bases at J, with 15 bases between. The germline CDR1 and CDR2 sequences are GTSNPN and SVGIG (reference sequence). CDR3 residues: CAWSHDGVGQPQHF. CDR3 bases: TGTGCCTGGAGTCACGATGGGGTCGGGCAGCCCCAGCATTTT. The full variable domain, with the rest looked up from reference TRBV30 and TRBJ1-5, is SQTIHQWPATLVQPVGSPLSLECTVEGTSNPNLYWYRQAAGRGLQLLFYSVGIGQISSEVPQNLSASRPQDRQFILSSKKLLLSDSGFYLCAWSHDGVGQPQHFGDGTRLSIL.

The rearrangement joins TRBV19 to TRBJ2-2; TRBD2 is a possible D gene (6 bases). Trimming took off 4 bases at V and 4 bases at J, with 22 bases between the two ends. The V gene's germline CDR1 is LNHDA and CDR2 SQIVND (reference sequence). CDR3 length: 18 residues. The CDR3 loop is CASSTPRWGGVLTGELFF. As DNA, the CDR3 is TGTGCCAGTAGTACCCCCAGGTGGGGCGGGGTTCTCACCGGGGAGCTGTTTTTT.

This chain uses TRBV28 with TRBJ2-1; 12 nucleotides agree with TRBD2. The CDR3 extends over 15 amino acids. CDR1 and CDR2 (germline): MDHEN, SYDVKM. Trimming took 5 bases from V and 4 from J; bases not matched to a gene: 3. CDR3 sequence reads: CASSGGLAGYNEQFF. The CDR3 coding sequence is TGTGCCAGCAGTGGGGGACTAGCGGGTTACAATGAGCAGTTCTTC.

The V call is TRBV2, the J call TRBJ2-5; 8 nucleotides line up with TRBD1. V shed 5 bases and J 2 bases; nucleotides not matched to a gene: 10. This CDR3 spans 16 amino acids. Germline CDR1 and CDR2: SNHLY and FYNNEI. CDR3 sequence: CASSQNRGQVQETQYF. DNA of the CDR3: TGTGCCAGCAGTCAAAACCGGGGACAGGTACAAGAGACCCAGTACTTC.

V gene TRBV4-1 combines with J gene TRBJ2-1; D remains ambiguous. The CDR3 is 16 residues long. Deletions cut 0 bases from V and 5 bases from J, with 14 bases between. Per the germline V gene, CDR1 is MGHRA and CDR2 is YSYEKL. CDR3 region: CASSQEKGSPNNEQFF. The CDR3 nucleotides are TGCGCCAGCAGCCAAGAGAAGGGCAGCCCTAACAATGAGCAGTTCTTC.

The chain joins TRBV9 to TRBJ2-5; D is undetermined. The CDR3 consists of 14 residues. CDR1 and CDR2 (germline): SGDLS, YYNGEE. Trimming stripped 3 bases from V and 4 bases from J, with 13 bases between. CDR3 in amino acids: CASSAPLKSETQYF. The CDR3 bases are TGTGCCAGCAGCGCGCCCCTGAAGTCAGAGACCCAGTACTTC.

The V and J genes are TRBV18 and TRBJ2-3; 10 bases map to TRBD1. CDR3 length: 16 residues. Per germline, CDR1 KGHSH and CDR2 LQKENI. The J segment lost 4 bases and the V segment lost 5 bases, leaving 9 bases of the junction unmatched. The DNA for the CDR3 is TGTGCCAGCTCAAAAGACAGGGGGCTCAGCTCAGATACGCAGTATTTT. Translated, it gives CASSKDRGLSSDTQYF. Full variable domain (rest looked up from reference TRBV18 and TRBJ2-3): NAGVMQNPRHLVRRRGQEARLRCSPMKGHSHVYWYRQLPEEGLKFMVYLQKENIIDESGMPKERFSAEFPKEGPSILRIQQVVRGDSAAYFCASSKDRGLSSDTQYFGPGTRLTVL.

The chain joins TRBV28 to TRBJ2-1; the match to TRBD2 covers 10 bases. CDR1 is MDHEN, CDR2 SYDVKM, per germline. The CDR3 extends over 16 amino acids. The trim removed 6 bases at V and 5 bases at J, leaving 10 bases unmatched. CDR3 sequence: CASSIIAGGGHNEQFF. CDR3 DNA sequence: TGTGCCAGCAGCATCATAGCGGGAGGAGGACACAATGAGCAGTTCTTC.

The V call is TRBV29-1, the J call TRBJ2-3; tentative D call: TRBD1 (6 bases). The CDR3 consists of 14 residues. Germline lookup yields CDR1 SQVTM and CDR2 ANQGSEA. Trimming cost V 4 bases and J 11 bases, with 22 bases left between them. CDR3 region: CSVVVTNRADVQYF. CDR3 DNA: TGCAGCGTTGTCGTTACCAACAGGGCAGATGTGCAGTATTTT.

This clone was seen only once. The rearrangement uses TRBV5-4 and TRBJ2-7; TRBD2 agrees at 9 bases. The CDR3 totals 15 residues. V lost 4 bases and J lost 5; bases outside the gene matches: 10. Germline lookup yields CDR1 SGHNT and CDR2 YYREEE (reference sequence). The CDR3 spells CASSGTSGRTDEQYF. CDR3 nucleotides: TGTGCCAGCAGCGGTACTAGCGGGCGAACGGACGAGCAGTACTTC.

The chain has TRBV7-9 and TRBJ2-6, with 8 bases lining up with TRBD2. From germline, CDR1 is SEHNR and CDR2 FQNEAQ (reference sequence). CDR3 length equals 18 residues. Losses at the gene ends were 4 bases for V and 0 bases for J; bases not matched to a gene: 8. CDR3 sequence: CASSSGWSGGSGANVLTF. CDR3 DNA sequence: TGTGCCAGCAGCTCAGGGTGGAGCGGGGGCTCTGGGGCCAACGTCCTGACTTTC.

This clone was recorded once. The rearrangement uses TRBV7-9 and TRBJ2-7, with TRBD1 matching 11 bases. This CDR3 is built from 15 residues. Germline CDR1 SEHNR, CDR2 FQNEAQ (reference sequence). J gave up 5 bases and V 5 bases, and 8 bases lay outside the gene matches. CDR3 bases: TGTGCCAGCAGCCCCGGACAGGGGGCAAAAAACGAGCAGTACTTC. Translation: CASSPGQGAKNEQYF.